This TCR beta chain was retrieved from a study of CD8 T cells in Susac syndrome. Random hexamers were used to reverse transcribe roughly 0.45 to 1 ug of RNA. TCRdb analysed the immunoSEQ multiplex PCR reads with MiXCR anew, one entry per CDR3 protein. The top ten clones hold roughly 0.12% of a sample with around 130,000 distinct CDR3 sequences, around 96% of them seen once. CDR1 is SGHRS and CDR2 is YFSETQ in the germline V gene. The CDR3 covers 16 residues. V lost 0 bases, J lost 8 bases, and 12 bases stayed unmatched. The material sequenced was CD4+ T cells from PBMCs. This clonotype was sampled from a human donor in good health. This chain links TRBV5-1 with TRBJ1-2; TRBD1 matches at 8 bases. This chain's CDR3 is CASSLDIGRGLGGYTF. The CDR3 region has the DNA TGCGCCAGCAGCTTGGATATTGGCAGGGGGCTAGGAGGCTACACCTTC.